What follows are 20 T cell receptor beta chains derived from one specimen sequenced in a study of T cell responses to AZD1222 COVID-19 vaccine (dated by TCRdb to 2020 to 2022). The sample's time point label, in plain terms: baseline before first vaccination. Library creation used the immunoSEQ multiplex PCR assay. TCRdb carries this immuneACCESS record with in-frame sequences only. Its versions omit some clonotypes, under half of them owing to an unresolved V gene in the studies checked, with the rest unexplained. The sample table shows fewer than 120,000 clones, and about 85% are seen once. The top ten hold more than 1.5% of the sample. Material: peripheral blood, obtained on day 0 of AZD1222 vaccination. These receptors came from an adult in good health.

J is TRBJ2-7 and V is TRBV19; D unclear. The V gene's germline CDR1 is LNHDA and CDR2 SQIVND (reference sequence). With 3 bases removed from V and 6 bases from J, the gap between germline ends came to 6 bases. The CDR3 extends over 11 amino acids. The DNA of the CDR3 is TGTGCCAGTAGTATTGCGTCCGAGCAGTACTTC. Protein: CASSIASEQYF.

This sequence joins TRBV28 and TRBJ1-5; the D gene is possibly TRBD1 (6 bases). Germline-derived CDR1 and CDR2 are MDHEN and SYDVKM. The V and J ends lost 4 bases and 2 bases respectively, with 21 bases between them. The CDR3 contains 18 residues. Written as DNA, the CDR3 is TGTGCCAGCAGTTCACGAATTACAGGGTCTATAGGCAATCAGCCCCAGCATTTT. As protein: CASSSRITGSIGNQPQHF. Complete variable domain (other parts from reference TRBV28 and TRBJ1-5): DVKVTQSSRYLVKRTGEKVFLECVQDMDHENMFWYRQDPGLGLRLIYFSYDVKMKEKGDIPEGYSVSREKKERFSLILESASTNQTSMYLCASSSRITGSIGNQPQHFGDGTRLSIL.

CDR3 DNA sequence: TGTGCCAGCAGTTTTGGGACACCAAATCAGCCCCAGCATTTT. Protein: CASSFGTPNQPQHF. This chain links TRBV27 with TRBJ1-5; possibly TRBD1 for D (6 bases). V was trimmed by 3 bases and J by 4 bases, leaving 10 bases between them. Germline V gives CDR1 MNHEY, CDR2 SMNVEV (reference sequence). This CDR3 spans 14 amino acids.

The CDR3 region has the DNA TGTGCCAGCAGCTTGGACCCGAAGGGATACTACGAGCAGTACTTC. Translation gives CASSLDPKGYYEQYF. The chain couples TRBV5-4 to TRBJ2-7; D gene uncertain. This CDR3 spans 15 amino acids. Trimming left V 0 bases short and J 3 bases short, with 13 bases between. The germline CDR1 and CDR2 sequences are SGHNT and YYREEE (reference sequence).

The sample holds a few counts of this clone. V is TRBV6-5 and J is TRBJ1-2; tentative D call: TRBD1 (5 bases). V was cut by 1 base and J by 4 bases, with 13 bases left in between. The CDR3 runs to 15 residues. Germline assignment: CDR1 MNHEY and CDR2 SVGAGI. The CDR3: CASSYFSGGSYGYTF. In DNA form, the CDR3 reads TGTGCCAGCAGTTACTTTAGCGGGGGTTCCTATGGCTACACCTTC.

This chain uses TRBV21-1 with TRBJ2-7. TRBV21-1 is tagged as a pseudogene. CDR3 length: 11 amino acids. This CDR3 is CASPLGYEQYF. As DNA, the CDR3 is TGTGCCAGTCCTCTGGGATACGAGCAGTACTTC.

The rearrangement joins TRBV11-2 to TRBJ1-2; TRBD1 matches at 8 bases. This CDR3 region has 15 residues. The V segment lost 1 base and the J segment 6 bases; nucleotides outside the gene matches: 7. The germline gives CDR1 SGHAT, CDR2 FQNNGV. The CDR3 loop reads CASSLAQGANHGYTF. The CDR3, as DNA: TGTGCCAGCAGCTTAGCCCAGGGGGCGAACCATGGCTACACCTTC.

J is TRBJ1-2 and V is TRBV7-9; D call uncertain. Germline CDR1 is SEHNR and CDR2 is FQNEAQ (reference sequence). The V end was cut by 3 bases, the J end by 0 bases, with 8 bases between. CDR3 length: 14 residues. The CDR3 nucleotides are TGTGCCAGCAGCTTCCGGGGAGCTAACTATGGCTACACCTTC. This sequence encodes CASSFRGANYGYTF.

The rearrangement uses TRBV9 and TRBJ2-2; maybe TRBD1 (5 bases). The CDR3 contains 16 residues. Germline V gene data show CDR1 as SGDLS and CDR2 as YYNGEE. The V gene lost 3 bases and the J gene lost 3 bases, with 15 bases spanning the gap. Here the CDR3 reads CASSAFQGRDTGELFF. In DNA form, the CDR3 reads TGTGCCAGCAGCGCGTTCCAGGGAAGGGACACCGGGGAGCTGTTTTTT.

The V gene is TRBV19, the J gene TRBJ1-1; D may be TRBD1 (6 bases). CDR1 is LNHDA and CDR2 is SQIVND in the germline V gene (reference sequence). The CDR3 has 14 residues. V lost 7 bases and J lost 6, with 18 bases in between. The CDR3 sequence: CASIAGALYSEAFF. The CDR3 DNA sequence: TGTGCCAGTATAGCGGGGGCGCTTTACTCTGAAGCTTTCTTT.

This clone is a singleton in its sample. This rearrangement joins TRBV5-4 to TRBJ2-2; D may be TRBD1 (7 bases). Germline-derived CDR1 and CDR2 are SGHNT and YYREEE (reference sequence). Trimming took off 4 bases at V and 1 base at J, with 11 bases between the two ends. The CDR3 totals 15 residues. The CDR3 DNA follows: TGTGCCAGCAGCGCGGGACAGCTGAACACCGGGGAGCTGTTTTTT. Translating gives CASSAGQLNTGELFF.

V gene TRBV25-1 combines with J gene TRBJ2-5; the D gene is possibly TRBD1 (5 bases). The V gene lost 4 bases and the J gene lost 5 bases, with 11 bases spanning the gap. CDR1 is MGHDK and CDR2 is SYGVNS in the germline V gene. This CDR3 has 13 residues. CDR3 protein: CASSAQAAETQYF. Here the CDR3 DNA reads TGTGCCAGCAGTGCACAGGCGGCTGAGACCCAGTACTTC.

The genes are TRBV19 and TRBJ1-3; D not certain. Trimming removed 8 bases from V and 2 bases from J, with 4 bases in between. Germline CDR1 LNHDA, CDR2 SQIVND (reference sequence). The CDR3 has 11 amino acids. CDR3 loop: CASSPGNTIYF. The DNA for the CDR3 is TGTGCCAGTTCACCTGGAAACACCATATATTTT.

About this clone: Additional DNA sequences in this sample encode the identical CDR3. J is TRBJ1-2 and V is TRBV14; D is unresolved. This CDR3 contains 12 residues. The V gene lost 6 bases and the J gene lost 5 bases, with 10 bases spanning the gap. From germline, CDR1 is SGHDN and CDR2 FVKESK. The CDR3 region has the DNA TGTGCCAGCAGTCAGGTTTGGTATGGCTACACCTTC. Amino acid sequence: CASSQVWYGYTF. Together with reference TRBV14 and TRBJ1-2, the CDR3 gives the full variable domain: EAGVTQFPSHSVIEKGQTVTLRCDPISGHDNLYWYRRVMGKEIKFLLHFVKESKQDESGMPNNRFLAERTGGTYSTLKVQPAELEDSGVYFCASSQVWYGYTFGSGTRLTVV.

CDR3 nucleotides: TGTGCCAGCAGCCAACAGGATCAGCCCCAGCATTTT. This sequence encodes CASSQQDQPQHF. This rearrangement joins TRBV3-1 (or the pseudogene TRBV3-2) to TRBJ1-5, with D unresolved. This CDR3 comprises 12 residues. V lost 2 bases, J lost 5 bases, and 4 bases lay in between. Germline V gene sequence: CDR1 LGHDT, CDR2 YNNKEL (reference sequence).

The V gene is TRBV4-1, the J gene TRBJ1-4; D gene unclear. Trimming left V 2 bases short and J 5 bases short, with 9 bases between. Looked up from germline, CDR1 is MGHRA and CDR2 is YSYEKL. The CDR3 loop spans 14 amino acids. DNA for the CDR3: TGCGCCAGCAGCCAAATAGCCGGAAATGAAAAACTGTTTTTT. It codes for CASSQIAGNEKLFF.

The rearrangement links TRBV7-8 to TRBJ1-6; D unclear. The ends were cut back, 1 base at V and 7 bases at J, with 8 bases in the middle. The CDR3 extends over 14 amino acids. Germline loops: CDR1 SGHVS, CDR2 FQNEAQ. CDR3 residues: CASSLVHRNSPLHF. Written as DNA, the CDR3 is TGTGCCAGCAGCTTAGTGCACCGGAATTCACCCCTCCACTTT.

This clone is a singleton in its sample. The genes are TRBV11-3 and TRBJ2-7; D gene unclear. Per the germline V gene, CDR1 is SGHNT and CDR2 is YENEEA. This CDR3 region has 13 residues. V lost 3 bases, J lost 7 bases, and 13 bases lay in between. CDR3 residues: CASSLNHEEEQYF. DNA of the CDR3: TGTGCCAGCAGCTTGAACCATGAGGAAGAGCAGTACTTC.

The rearrangement joins TRBV9 to TRBJ1-4; D gene ambiguous. Deletions cut 1 base from V and 6 bases from J, with 10 bases between. The germline V gene has CDR1 SGDLS and CDR2 YYNGEE. The CDR3 length is 14 residues. The CDR3 DNA reads as TGTGCCAGCAGCGTATCAACCCCGGATGAAAAACTGTTTTTT. Encoded protein: CASSVSTPDEKLFF.

This clone was recorded only once. This rearrangement joins TRBV5-4 to TRBJ2-1, with TRBD2 matching 7 bases. V dropped 7 bases and J dropped 14; count of bases not matched to a gene: 9. Looked up from germline, CDR1 is SGHNT and CDR2 is YYREEE (reference sequence). The CDR3 length is 11 residues. The CDR3 is CASGVWAGEFF. In DNA form, the CDR3 reads TGTGCCAGCGGAGTCTGGGCGGGAGAGTTCTTC.